This T cell receptor beta chain was obtained from a study of shared clonotypes between healthy human individuals. Study results and limitations: Estimated richness values were generally larger in naive subsets than in memory subsets.

In the case of this clone: What it recognizes is unknown.

The V gene's germline CDR1 is SGHVS and CDR2 FQNEAQ. CDR3 length: 14 amino acids. V gave up 5 bases and J gave up 3 bases, with 11 bases separating them. The repertoire was sequenced with immunoSEQ multiplex PCR; TCRdb's copy has only in-frame clones and lacks some. The sample has nearly 1 million clones, 70% to 85% seen once; the top ten hold approximately 1.5%. The sequenced sample was memory CD4+ T cells sorted from blood. Subset denoted: CD45RA-negative fraction. The TCR originated in a man in his late teens or twenties in good health. This chain connects TRBV7-8 to TRBJ1-5; D might be TRBD1 (5 bases). CDR3: CASSPVGANQPQHF. CDR3 in DNA: TGTGCCAGCAGCCCGGTTGGGGCCAATCAGCCCCAGCATTTT.